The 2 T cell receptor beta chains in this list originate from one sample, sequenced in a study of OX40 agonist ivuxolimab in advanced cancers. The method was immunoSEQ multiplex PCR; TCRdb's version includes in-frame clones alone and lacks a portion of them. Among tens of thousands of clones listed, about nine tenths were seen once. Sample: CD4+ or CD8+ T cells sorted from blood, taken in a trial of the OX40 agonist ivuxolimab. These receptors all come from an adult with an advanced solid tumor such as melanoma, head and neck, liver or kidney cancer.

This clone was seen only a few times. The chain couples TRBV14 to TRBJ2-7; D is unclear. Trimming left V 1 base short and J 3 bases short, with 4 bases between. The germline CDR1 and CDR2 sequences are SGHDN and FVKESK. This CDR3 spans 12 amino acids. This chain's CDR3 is CASSQGLYEQYF. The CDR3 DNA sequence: TGTGCCAGCAGCCAAGGCCTCTACGAGCAGTACTTC.

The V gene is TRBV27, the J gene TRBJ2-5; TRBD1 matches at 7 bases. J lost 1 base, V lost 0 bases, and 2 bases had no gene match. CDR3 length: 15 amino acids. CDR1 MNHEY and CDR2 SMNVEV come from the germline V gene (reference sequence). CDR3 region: CASSLSAGGQETQYF. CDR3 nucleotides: TGTGCCAGCAGTTTATCGGCAGGGGGCCAAGAGACCCAGTACTTC.